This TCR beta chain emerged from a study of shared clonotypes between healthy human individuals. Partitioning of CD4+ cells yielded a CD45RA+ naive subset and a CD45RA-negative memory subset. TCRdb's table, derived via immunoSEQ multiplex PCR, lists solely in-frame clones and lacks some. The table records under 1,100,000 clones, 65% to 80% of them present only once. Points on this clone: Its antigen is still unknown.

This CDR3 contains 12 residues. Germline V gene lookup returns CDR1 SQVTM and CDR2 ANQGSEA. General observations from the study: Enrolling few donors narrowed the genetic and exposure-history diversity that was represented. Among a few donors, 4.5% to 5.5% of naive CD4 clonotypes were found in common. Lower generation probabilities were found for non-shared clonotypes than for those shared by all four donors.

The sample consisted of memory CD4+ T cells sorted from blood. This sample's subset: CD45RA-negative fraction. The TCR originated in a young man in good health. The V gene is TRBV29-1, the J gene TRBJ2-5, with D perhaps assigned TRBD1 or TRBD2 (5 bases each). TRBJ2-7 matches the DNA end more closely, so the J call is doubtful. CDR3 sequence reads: CSVDQGVNEQYF. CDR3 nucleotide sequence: TGCAGCGTTGACCAGGGAGTAAACGAGCAGTACTTC.